The rows below give T cell receptor beta chains drawn from one sample of a study of T cell repertoires in cytomegalovirus infection. TCRdb used MiXCR to reprocess the reads, holding one entry per CDR3 protein. Counted here are some 800,000 distinct CDR3 sequences, 25% to 35% occurring once; the ten biggest clones make up around 13%. Antigens for these TCRs are unknown. The source material was cultured CD8+ T cells from PBMCs, sampled from culture after CMV antigen stimulation. The receptors derive from a human donor in good health (CMV status not recorded). Some clones in this sample may be carry-over from other donors' samples. Both conserved end residues are part of each CDR3. The D gene is left open where the match is weak. The size of a clone is reported for some rows only, either as once, few or many, or as a class for expanded clones.

D gene	V gene	J gene	clone size	CDR3 DNA	CDR3 protein
TRBD2	TRBV6-6	TRBJ2-2	-	TGTGCCAGCACTGACCTTGGGACTAGCGGCACCGGGGAGCTGTTTTTT	CASTDLGTSGTGELFF
-	TRBV6-1	TRBJ2-2	-	TGTGCCAGCAGTGAAGGCGGAGGGGGATGGAACACCGGGGAGCTGTTTTTT	CASSEGGGGWNTGELFF
-	TRBV6-6	TRBJ1-2	-	TGTGCCAGCAGTTACGGCGCATCAGATGGCTACACCTTC	CASSYGASDGYTF
-	TRBV27	TRBJ1-5	-	TGTGCCAGCAGGGCGGACAGTGACGATCAGCCCCAGCATTTT	CASRADSDDQPQHF
-	TRBV7-6	TRBJ1-1	few	TGTGCCAGCAGCTTATCCCAGGATTTTGGCACTGAAGCTTTCTTT	CASSLSQDFGTEAFF
-	TRBV15	TRBJ2-3	few	TGTGCCACCAGCAGAGCCAACCCCCCACCGGGTGGCACAGATACGCAGTATTTT	CATSRANPPPGGTDTQYF
TRBD2	TRBV24-1	TRBJ2-5	few	TGTGCCACCAGCCGGGGTAGCGGGGAACAAGAGACCCAGTACTTC	CATSRGSGEQETQYF
-	TRBV5-4	TRBJ1-2	few	TGTGCCAGCAGCACCGTCGAGGGGACGGGTTCTGGCTACACCTTC	CASSTVEGTGSGYTF
-	TRBV7-2	TRBJ1-1	few	TGTGCCAGCAGCGGGTATTGGGAAGCTTTCTTT	CASSGYWEAFF
-	TRBV14	TRBJ2-5	few	TGTGCCAGCAGCCAAGATGTCACCGCCTGGTGGACCCAGTACTTC	CASSQDVTAWWTQYF
-	TRBV15	TRBJ1-2	-	TGTGCCACCAGCTTAATGGGAGGGCACCCGAGAGATCAATATGGCTACACCTTC	CATSLMGGHPRDQYGYTF
-	TRBV11-3	TRBJ1-4	-	TGTGCCAGCAGCCCCCAGCGACAGATAACTAATGAAAAACTGTTTTTT	CASSPQRQITNEKLFF
TRBD2	TRBV10-2	TRBJ2-2	few	TGCGCCAGCAAGGGGGCGGGGGGGAGAACCGGGGAGCTGTTTTTT	CASKGAGGRTGELFF
-	TRBV9	TRBJ1-2	-	TGTGCCAGCAGCGTCGGGACGGCTTCTTATGGCTACACCTTC	CASSVGTASYGYTF
-	TRBV7-4	TRBJ1-4	once	TGTGCCAGCAGCTCCGGGACGGTAAATGAAAAACTGTTTTTT	CASSSGTVNEKLFF
-	TRBV7-9	TRBJ2-3	few	TGTGCCAGCAGCTTAGATCTGGGGGCAACGTTCACAGATACGCAGTATTTT	CASSLDLGATFTDTQYF
-	TRBV5-8	TRBJ2-2	-	TGTGCCAGCAGCTTGGAAGACCGCAGGAACACCGGGGAGCTGTTTTTT	CASSLEDRRNTGELFF
-	TRBV25-1	TRBJ1-4	-	TGTGCCAGCAGTGGCCCCCGATCGGGTAATGAAAAACTGTTTTTT	CASSGPRSGNEKLFF
-	TRBV10-3	TRBJ1-5	-	TGTGCCATCAGTGAGTCGCGAGGTTACAATCAGCCCCAGCATTTT	CAISESRGYNQPQHF
-	TRBV7-2	TRBJ2-3	many	TGTGCCAGCAGCCACCGCACAGATACGCAGTATTTT	CASSHRTDTQYF
-	TRBV6-2/TRBV6-3	TRBJ1-5	few	TGTGCCAGCAGTTACCAGGGTGAGCGCAATCAGCCCCAGCATTTT	CASSYQGERNQPQHF
-	TRBV7-6	TRBJ1-2	few	TGTGCCAGCAGCTTAAACCGAATGAAGGGCTACACCTTC	CASSLNRMKGYTF
TRBD1	TRBV7-6	TRBJ2-2	-	TGTGCCAGCAGCTTAGCGATGGGGACAGTGAACACCGGGGAGCTGTTTTTT	CASSLAMGTVNTGELFF
TRBD2	TRBV5-1	TRBJ2-3	-	TGCGCCAGCAGCCGGGGACTAGCGAGCACAGATACGCAGTATTTT	CASSRGLASTDTQYF
TRBD1	TRBV7-8	TRBJ2-7	many	TGTGCCAGCAGCCCTAGGACAGGGGCTATTTACGAGCAGTACTTC	CASSPRTGAIYEQYF
-	TRBV12-5	TRBJ1-2	-	TGTGCTAGTGGTCCCGACCGACAGGTCGCGGGGGGCTACACCTTC	CASGPDRQVAGGYTF
-	TRBV7-9	TRBJ1-2	many	TGTGCCAGCAGTAACGCCGGGACACTCGGCTACACCTTC	CASSNAGTLGYTF
-	TRBV7-9	TRBJ2-5	few	TGTGCCAGCAGCTTAGCAGGCTGGGAAGAGACCCAGTACTTC	CASSLAGWEETQYF
-	TRBV7-9	TRBJ1-2	few	TGTGCCAGCAGCTTAACTGACAGACCCAACCGGGATGGCTACACCTTC	CASSLTDRPNRDGYTF
TRBD1	TRBV19	TRBJ1-6	few	TGTGCCAGTAGTATAAAGTCTGGACAGGGGACGACGCGCTCCTATAATTCACCCCTCCACTTT	CASSIKSGQGTTRSYNSPLHF
TRBD1	TRBV27	TRBJ2-5	many	TGTGCCAGCAGTTTATACACAGGGGTCGGCGAGACCCAGTACTTC	CASSLYTGVGETQYF
-	TRBV6-5	TRBJ1-5	-	TGTGCCAGCAGTTACATGCCAGGGAATCAGCCCCAGCATTTT	CASSYMPGNQPQHF
TRBD1	TRBV6-5	TRBJ2-1	-	TGTGCCAGCAGCCCCTGGGGGACAGGCAACACTGAGCAGTTCTTC	CASSPWGTGNTEQFF
TRBD2	TRBV7-8	TRBJ2-1	many	TGTGCCAGCAGCTTACGGGGGGTCGGGAATGAGCAGTTCTTC	CASSLRGVGNEQFF
TRBD1	TRBV6-5	TRBJ2-1	-	TGTGCCAGCAGTTACCAAGACAGGGGGGCACACAATGAGCAGTTCTTC	CASSYQDRGAHNEQFF
-	TRBV27	TRBJ1-1	many	TGTGCCAGCAGCTTAGCGGGGTCTACTGAAGCTTTCTTT	CASSLAGSTEAFF
-	TRBV7-8	TRBJ2-1	many	TGTGCCAGCAGCCATGTTGCGGGAACGGGCAATGAGCAGTTCTTC	CASSHVAGTGNEQFF
-	TRBV19	TRBJ1-5	-	TGTGCCAGTAGTCCCGTGGGACCTCCGTGGCATTTT	CASSPVGPPWHF
-	TRBV28	TRBJ1-2	-	TGTGCCAGCAGTTTACGTCAGGGGTCGATACTACACTATGGCTACACCTTC	CASSLRQGSILHYGYTF
-	TRBV3-1	TRBJ2-2	-	TGTGCCAGCAGTGAATATAGCGGTACCGGGGAGCTGTTTTTT	CASSEYSGTGELFF
TRBD1	TRBV10-3	TRBJ1-1	-	TGTGCCATCAGGGACAGGGGGCAAACTGAAGCTTTCTTT	CAIRDRGQTEAFF
-	TRBV6-1	TRBJ1-1	-	TGTGCCAGCAGTGAAGCGTACAGGGCGGGCACTGAAGCTTTCTTT	CASSEAYRAGTEAFF
TRBD2	TRBV27	TRBJ2-1	-	TGTGCCAGCAGTTTATTTCGACTAGCCGATGAGCAGTTCTTC	CASSLFRLADEQFF
-	TRBV19	TRBJ2-1	-	TGTGCCAGTAGTATAGGAGGGTTCAACAATGAGCAGTTCTTC	CASSIGGFNNEQFF
TRBD1	TRBV11-1	TRBJ2-5	few	TGTGCCAGCAGCCCCAGGGGGAGATTGTACCAAGAGACCCAGTACTTC	CASSPRGRLYQETQYF
-	TRBV7-4	TRBJ1-1	-	TGTGCCAGCACAGGTCCAGGCAACACTGAAGCTTTCTTT	CASTGPGNTEAFF